The 25 T cell receptor beta chains below were found in one sample sequenced in a study of CD8 T cells in ankylosing spondylitis (dated by TCRdb to about 2017). Library construction relied on 5' RACE. For sequencing, an Illumina HiSeq 2500 was employed. TCRdb took the public reads, trimmed them with fastp at Q25, ran MiXCR for clone calling and kept in-frame beta chains. All rows with the same CDR3 protein become a single entry with the most common DNA and genes. This sample holds more than 95,000 distinct CDR3 sequences; roughly 8.3% were observed only once. The ten largest make up nearly 10% of the sample. Sequenced input: blood, either unsorted or a sorted T cell fraction (not recorded which). These receptor sequences come from a male donor with ankylosing spondylitis or in good health (not recorded which).

Comment on this clonotype: This may stem from a read error, because a much larger clone lies one nucleotide away. The genes are TRBV19 and TRBJ1-1; D is unclear. The germline CDR1 and CDR2 sequences are LNHDA and SQIVND (reference sequence). The CDR3 covers 13 residues. The ends were cut back, 4 bases at V and 4 bases at J, with 10 bases in the middle. The CDR3 nucleotides read TGTGCCAGTAGTAGCGAGCTAATCACTGAAGCTTTCTTT. Amino acids: CASSSELITEAFF.

This clonotype was counted at least ten times. V usage is TRBV18 and J usage is TRBJ2-7, with D perhaps matching TRBD1 or TRBD2 (5 bases each). Germline V CDR1 and CDR2: KGHSH, LQKENI. Trimming cost V 5 bases and J 3 bases, with 11 bases left between them. The CDR3 extends over 13 amino acids. For the CDR3, the DNA is TGTGCCAGCTCAACCGGGACCCACTACGAGCAGTACTTC. Its protein product is CASSTGTHYEQYF.

Many counts were recorded for this clonotype. This chain uses TRBV7-2 with TRBJ2-2, with D tentatively TRBD1 (6 bases). This CDR3 region has 16 residues. Trimming cost V 2 bases and J 0 bases, with 10 bases left between them. Germline V lookup: CDR1 SGHTA, CDR2 FQGNSA. The CDR3 DNA is TGTGCCAGCAGCTTATTCGGACAGACGAACACCGGGGAGCTGTTTTTT. Protein product: CASSLFGQTNTGELFF.

This clonotype occurred many times. The chain combines TRBV29-1 with TRBJ1-2, with TRBD1 identical over 8 bases. The length of the CDR3 is 13 residues. CDR1 and CDR2 (germline): SQVTM, ANQGSEA. V gave up 4 bases and J gave up 7 bases; unmatched junction bases: 8. The CDR3 bases are TGCAGCGTTGCCAAGACAGGGGACTCTGGCTACACCTTC. This translates into CSVAKTGDSGYTF.

This clonotype was counted many times. The rearrangement links TRBV5-1 to TRBJ2-7; 7 bases map to TRBD1. CDR1 SGHRS and CDR2 YFSETQ come from the germline V gene. The CDR3 extends over 14 amino acids. Unmatched junction bases numbered 7, after V lost 4 bases and J lost 3 bases. CDR3 region: CASSKGQPSYEQYF. The DNA for the CDR3 is TGCGCCAGCAGCAAGGGACAGCCCAGCTACGAGCAGTACTTC.

This clonotype has a count of ten or more. The rearrangement joins TRBV20-1 to TRBJ1-5, with TRBD1 matching over 7 bases. CDR1 and CDR2 (germline): DFQATT, SNEGSKA (reference sequence). The CDR3 has 13 residues. Germline trimming cut 5 bases from V and 5 bases from J; bases unmatched to any gene: 6. The CDR3 coding sequence is TGCAGTGCTCGTCAGGGGGGTTATCAGCCCCAGCATTTT. This codes for CSARQGGYQPQHF.

This clonotype was picked up many times. V usage is TRBV2 and J usage is TRBJ2-5; D remains ambiguous. The CDR3 consists of 11 residues. Per germline, CDR1 SNHLY and CDR2 FYNNEI. Trimming removed 2 bases at V and 5 bases at J, with 3 bases between. The CDR3 region has the DNA TGTGCCAGCAGTGAAAGGGAGACCCAGTACTTC. Translation: CASSERETQYF.

Many counts were recorded for this clonotype. The chain links TRBV7-9 to TRBJ2-3; no clear D gene. Looked up from germline, CDR1 is SEHNR and CDR2 is FQNEAQ (reference sequence). The CDR3 runs to 14 residues. The ends were cut back, 6 bases at V and 1 base at J, with 11 bases in the middle. CDR3 region: CASSRVSGTDTQYF. The CDR3 DNA follows: TGTGCCAGCAGTAGGGTGAGCGGCACAGATACGCAGTATTTT.

This clonotype was observed many times. This chain joins TRBV7-2 and TRBJ1-1; 9 bases agree with TRBD1. Trimming took 0 bases from V and 6 from J; bases not matched to a gene: 8. Per germline, CDR1 SGHTA and CDR2 FQGNSA. CDR3 length: 16 residues. The CDR3 spells CASSLARGQGQPEAFF. The CDR3 coding sequence is TGTGCCAGCAGCTTAGCGCGGGGACAGGGTCAGCCTGAAGCTTTCTTT.

This clonotype appeared many times. The genes are TRBV20-1 and TRBJ2-3, with 11 bases lining up with TRBD2. Germline CDR1 DFQATT, CDR2 SNEGSKA (reference sequence). There are 16 residues in the CDR3. The V and J ends lost 0 bases and 1 base, in that order; junction bases with no gene match: 3. CDR3 in DNA: TGCAGTGCTAGAGACCCACTAGCGGGAGGCACAGATACGCAGTATTTT. Translating it yields CSARDPLAGGTDTQYF.

This clonotype was seen a handful of times. This sequence joins TRBV11-2 and TRBJ2-5; the D gene is possibly TRBD2 (6 bases). CDR1 and CDR2 from the germline V gene are SGHAT and FQNNGV. The germline V and J ends were trimmed by 1 base and 1 base, with 28 bases remaining between them. This CDR3 is built from 21 residues. Here the CDR3 DNA reads TGTGCCAGCAGCTTAGTAGAATGGAGGACGACTAGGTTGAGGGTCCAAGAGACCCAGTACTTC. It yields the protein CASSLVEWRTTRLRVQETQYF.

There are many counts of this clonotype. This chain links TRBV27 with TRBJ1-5, with D unresolved. Germline CDR1 is MNHEY and CDR2 is SMNVEV (reference sequence). The CDR3 totals 15 residues. The V and J ends lost 3 bases and 6 bases respectively, with 15 bases between them. CDR3 loop: CASSFFGPGPQPQHF. CDR3 sequence (DNA): TGTGCCAGCAGTTTCTTTGGACCCGGCCCTCAGCCCCAGCATTTT.

As regards this clonotype: This could be a read error, since a much larger clone is one nucleotide away. The chain is built from TRBV7-2 and TRBJ2-3, with 9 bases aligning to TRBD2. This CDR3 is 16 amino acids long. Germline lookup yields CDR1 SGHTA and CDR2 FQGNSA. The J segment lost 4 bases and the V segment lost 5 bases, leaving 10 bases of the junction unmatched. CDR3 bases: TGTGCCAGCAGCACCTGGACTAGCGCCACTTCAGATACGCAGTATTTT. This translates into CASSTWTSATSDTQYF.

In this sample, this clonotype turned up many times. V and J are TRBV29-1 and TRBJ2-3; possibly TRBD1 or TRBD2 for D (6 bases each). V lost 4 bases, J lost 6 bases, and 14 bases lay in between. The V gene's germline CDR1 is SQVTM and CDR2 ANQGSEA. There are 13 residues in the CDR3. Here the CDR3 reads CSVVGGWVDTQYF. The CDR3 nucleotides are TGCAGCGTTGTCGGGGGCTGGGTGGATACGCAGTATTTT.

This clonotype has just a few counts. The CDR3 reads CASRLGPYAGELFF. CDR3 sequence (DNA): TGTGCCAGCAGACTGGGACCCTACGCCGGGGAGCTGTTTTTT. V is TRBV11-1 and J is TRBJ2-2; D possibly uses TRBD1 or TRBD2 (5 bases each). From germline, CDR1 is SGHAT and CDR2 FQDESV (reference sequence). Trimming shortened V by 6 bases and J by 6 bases, and 14 bases separated the two germline ends. CDR3 length: 14 residues.

This clonotype was counted only a few times. V usage is TRBV7-2 and J usage is TRBJ1-2, with TRBD1 matching over 7 bases. Germline lookup yields CDR1 SGHTA and CDR2 FQGNSA. The CDR3 loop spans 12 amino acids. With V trimmed by 5 bases and J by 4 bases, 1 base remained unmatched. DNA of the CDR3: TGTGCCAGCAGCCGGGACAGCTATGGCTACACCTTC. Protein product: CASSRDSYGYTF.

This clonotype was seen a handful of times. The chain recombines TRBV7-8 with TRBJ2-2; 9 positions match TRBD2. The ends lost 1 base at V and 5 bases at J; junction bases unmatched: 5. The CDR3 spans 16 residues. The V gene's germline CDR1 is SGHVS and CDR2 FQNEAQ. In DNA, the CDR3 is TGTGCCAGCAGCTTAGTGCGGGGGGGCCCTACCGGGGAGCTGTTTTTT. Translated: CASSLVRGGPTGELFF.

In this sample, this clonotype turned up many times. This chain uses TRBV25-1 with TRBJ1-2; no clear D. This CDR3 has 11 amino acids. V was pared by 4 bases and J by 8 bases, with 8 bases between. Germline CDR1 is MGHDK and CDR2 is SYGVNS. The CDR3 loop is CASSGTHGYTF. In DNA form, the CDR3 reads TGTGCCAGCAGTGGGACCCACGGCTACACCTTC.

Ten or more counts support this clonotype. The chain recombines TRBV5-1 with TRBJ2-7; the D call may be TRBD1 or TRBD2 (8 bases each). V lost 4 bases, J lost 3 bases, and 32 bases lay in between. The germline V gene has CDR1 SGHRS and CDR2 YFSETQ. The CDR3 contains 20 residues. As DNA, the CDR3 is TGCGCCAGCAGCCCGACACTCGGACAGGGTGATGGGACTAGTTACTACGAGCAGTACTTC. This gives the protein CASSPTLGQGDGTSYYEQYF.

This clonotype has only a few counts. The chain carries TRBV12-3 or TRBV12-4 and TRBJ1-1; D uncertain. The V and J ends lost 5 bases and 1 base respectively, with 8 bases between them. CDR3 length: 13 residues. The CDR3 protein is CASSRRKNTEAFF. CDR3 sequence (DNA): TGTGCCAGCAGTCGACGGAAGAACACTGAAGCTTTCTTT.

This clonotype was observed many times. The chain employs TRBV20-1 and TRBJ1-2; no clear D gene. CDR1 and CDR2 from the germline V gene are DFQATT and SNEGSKA (reference sequence). This CDR3 spans 12 amino acids. Trimming took 3 bases from V and 6 from J, leaving 11 bases between them. The CDR3 sequence is CSASRMRDGYTF. CDR3 nucleotide sequence: TGCAGTGCTAGTCGGATGCGGGATGGCTACACCTTC.

This clonotype was seen repeatedly, ten times or more. The chain is built from TRBV7-2 and TRBJ2-1; 11 positions match TRBD2. The V segment lost 4 bases and the J segment 7 bases; nucleotides outside the gene matches: 6. The CDR3 runs 15 residues. Per the germline V gene, CDR1 is SGHTA and CDR2 is FQGNSA. The CDR3 nucleotides are TGTGCCAGCAGCTCAACTAGCGGGAGTGGGAATGAGCAGTTCTTC. Translating gives CASSSTSGSGNEQFF. The entire variable domain, with the rest obtained from reference TRBV7-2 and TRBJ2-1, is as follows: GAGVSQSPSNKVTEKGKDVELRCDPISGHTALYWYRQSLGQGLEFLIYFQGNSAPDKSGLPSDRFSAERTGGSVSTLTIQRTQQEDSAVYLCASSSTSGSGNEQFFGPGTRLTVL.

This clonotype was detected many times. The chain combines TRBV5-6 with TRBJ2-4; TRBD1 aligns across 9 bases. The CDR3 has 15 amino acids. CDR1 is SGHDT and CDR2 is YYEEEE in the germline V gene. V dropped 3 bases and J dropped 6; count of bases not matched to a gene: 7. CDR3 amino acids: CASSYSTGGRNIQYF. The CDR3 nucleotides are TGTGCCAGCAGCTACTCAACAGGGGGCAGAAACATTCAGTACTTC.

The table lists this clonotype with many counts. V and J are TRBV7-9 and TRBJ1-2; perhaps TRBD1 as D (6 bases). This CDR3 has 14 amino acids. Trimming cost V 7 bases and J 7 bases, with 19 bases left between them. In germline, CDR1 is SEHNR, CDR2 FQNEAQ (reference sequence). The CDR3 is CASTSQGQGGGYTF. Written as DNA, the CDR3 is TGTGCCAGCACCTCACAGGGCCAGGGAGGTGGCTACACCTTC.

In this sample, this clonotype turned up many times. This chain uses TRBV9 with TRBJ2-6; D possibly uses TRBD1 or TRBD2 (5 bases each). This CDR3 spans 18 amino acids. Germline V gives CDR1 SGDLS, CDR2 YYNGEE. Trimming cost V 7 bases and J 0 bases, with 20 bases left between them. As DNA, the CDR3 is TGTGCCAGCGGCCCGCAGGTGGGGGTAAGCTCTGGGGCCAACGTCCTGACTTTC. Translating gives CASGPQVGVSSGANVLTF.